Listed here are 3 T cell receptor beta chains from one sample, sequenced in a study of regulatory T cells in long-lasting Graves disease. Time point indicated: newly diagnosed GD, antithyroid drugs for less than 3 months. RNA isolated from PBMCs was used to make the TCR library. CDR3 regions were amplified by Arm-PCR using iRepertoire HTBI primers to build TCR beta libraries. TCRdb passed the multiplex PCR reads through MiXCR, listing each CDR3 protein once. Here the sample spans about 420,000 distinct CDR3 sequences, roughly 15% being singletons. In addition, the sample was reused for a study of T cells in Graves' hyperthyroidism and ophthalmopathy.

The sample consisted of peripheral blood mononuclear cells (PBMCs), taken at new diagnosis, from a patient treated with antithyroid drugs. The receptors stem from a woman younger than 30 with Graves disease.

This clonotype was recorded at least ten times. The chain recombines TRBV28 with TRBJ1-5; no clear D. The CDR3 runs 17 residues. Germline loops: CDR1 MDHEN, CDR2 SYDVKM. Trimming took off 6 bases at V and 1 base at J, with 19 bases between the two ends. CDR3 sequence (DNA): TGTGCCAGCAGGCCAGGAATACCCGCGGGGAGCAATCAGCCCCAGCATTTT. Its translation: CASRPGIPAGSNQPQHF. The whole variable domain, filled in from reference TRBV28 and TRBJ1-5, reads DVKVTQSSRYLVKRTGEKVFLECVQDMDHENMFWYRQDPGLGLRLIYFSYDVKMKEKGDIPEGYSVSREKKERFSLILESASTNQTSMYLCASRPGIPAGSNQPQHFGDGTRLSIL.

This clonotype was observed at least ten times. The CDR3 nucleotides read TGCGCCAGCAGCTTGGGTGTGGGGGCGTCCTACAATGAGCAGTTCTTC. Translation gives CASSLGVGASYNEQFF. This sequence joins TRBV5-1 and TRBJ2-1; the D gene is possibly TRBD1 (6 bases). Per the germline V gene, CDR1 is SGHRS and CDR2 is YFSETQ. V was pared by 0 bases and J by 1 base, with 11 bases between. The CDR3 has 16 amino acids.

This clonotype was counted many times. V gene TRBV20-1 combines with J gene TRBJ2-3, with TRBD2 matching 10 bases. The CDR3 runs to 14 residues. The trim removed 2 bases at V and 6 bases at J, leaving 5 bases unmatched. CDR1 is DFQATT, CDR2 SNEGSKA, per germline (reference sequence). DNA of the CDR3: TGCAGTGCTAGACCCAGCGGGAGGGGGGATACGCAGTATTTT. As protein: CSARPSGRGDTQYF.